The next 8 T cell receptor beta chains were all read from a single sample in a study of monozygotic twins with inflammatory bowel disease. Following a re-call of the 5' RACE reads, TCRdb has one entry per CDR3 protein and lacks DNA. This sample's clone table lists more than 110,000 distinct CDR3 sequences. The material sequenced was blood. Receptors were obtained from a human donor with ulcerative colitis or Crohn's disease, or a healthy co-twin of an affected twin (not recorded which).

The rearrangement joins TRBV2 to TRBJ1-4; no DNA is available, so the TRBD1 call from TCRdb remains unchecked. Germline V lookup: CDR1 SNHLY, CDR2 FYNNEI. CDR3 length: 14 residues. CDR3 region: CASSQGLTNEKLFF.

This chain connects TRBV9 to TRBJ2-3. This CDR3 is 16 amino acids long. Germline V CDR1 and CDR2: SGDLS, YYNGEE. CDR3 sequence reads: CASSVATLGLTDTQYF.

This chain links TRBV18 with TRBJ1-4. Germline V gene lookup returns CDR1 KGHSH and CDR2 LQKENI. The CDR3 contains 17 residues. The CDR3 sequence: CASSPGGIGATNEKLFF.

V usage is TRBV21-1 and J usage is TRBJ2-7; there is no DNA to check the TCRdb D call of TRBD1. TRBV21-1 is termed a pseudogene. The CDR3 spans 16 residues. This chain's CDR3 is CASTQNPIRRPVEQYF.

This rearrangement joins TRBV28 to TRBJ2-7; TCRdb selects TRBD2, and the lack of DNA leaves this call unchecked. The CDR3 has 18 amino acids. Per germline, CDR1 MDHEN and CDR2 SYDVKM. The CDR3 here is CASSTLGRGTAGRYEQYF.

V is TRBV6-5 and J is TRBJ1-6. The CDR3 contains 16 residues. Germline lookup yields CDR1 MNHEY and CDR2 SVGAGI. CDR3 sequence reads: CASSYLRSSYNSPLHF.

The chain joins TRBV12-3 or TRBV12-4 to TRBJ1-1. The CDR3 loop spans 16 amino acids. This CDR3 is CASSLKGDDRPREAFF.

The chain couples TRBV5-1 to TRBJ1-1; TCRdb proposes TRBD1, but this gene call is untestable without DNA. Germline lookup yields CDR1 SGHRS and CDR2 YFSETQ. This CDR3 region has 14 residues. The CDR3: CASSLGGANTEAFF.